Below are 32 T cell receptor beta chains sequenced from a single sample in a study of T cell repertoires in cytomegalovirus infection. What these receptors recognize is not known. TCRdb redid the calling of the reads with MiXCR, one entry per CDR3 protein. The sample includes about 470,000 distinct CDR3 sequences, under 45% of them seen just once. The sample in question was cultured PBMCs, obtained from culture after CMV antigen stimulation. Every receptor here comes from a human donor in good health (CMV status not recorded). Some clones in this sample may be carry-over from other donors' samples.

The chain carries TRBV24-1 and TRBJ1-5; D is perhaps TRBD1 (6 bases). The CDR3 has 14 amino acids. V was clipped by 2 bases and J by 7 bases, with 11 bases between them. From germline, CDR1 is KGHDR and CDR2 SFDVKD. Here the CDR3 reads CATSDSIQGQPQHF. In nucleotides, the CDR3 is TGTGCCACCAGTGATTCAATACAGGGCCAGCCCCAGCATTTT.

The gene calls are TRBV29-1 and TRBJ2-7, with a tentative D call TRBD1 (6 bases). V lost 0 bases, J lost 0 bases, and 12 bases lay in between. The CDR3 covers 15 residues. Germline lookup yields CDR1 SQVTM and CDR2 ANQGSEA. CDR3: CSVEDTAGDSYEQYF. CDR3 in DNA: TGCAGCGTTGAAGATACGGCAGGGGACTCCTACGAGCAGTACTTC.

The J gene is TRBJ2-2, the V gene TRBV6-2 or TRBV6-3; D might be TRBD2 (5 bases). Germline lookup yields CDR1 MNHEY and CDR2 SVGEGT. Trimming shortened V by 0 bases and J by 2 bases, and 10 bases separated the two germline ends. The CDR3 sequence is 16 residues long. CDR3 loop: CASSYSWTPNTGELFF. CDR3 sequence (DNA): TGTGCCAGCAGTTACTCGTGGACTCCAAACACCGGGGAGCTGTTTTTT.

The chain employs TRBV6-5 and TRBJ1-5; 10 positions match TRBD1. Trimming removed 6 bases from V and 3 bases from J; junction bases left unmatched: 8. Germline CDR1 and CDR2: MNHEY and SVGAGI. This CDR3 region has 16 residues. DNA for the CDR3: TGTGCCAGCAGCGGGGGGACAGGGGACCTCAATCAGCCCCAGCATTTT. Its translation is CASSGGTGDLNQPQHF.

Only a few counts were recorded for this clonotype. The chain employs TRBV12-3 or TRBV12-4 and TRBJ2-3, with 7 nucleotides matching TRBD2. This CDR3 comprises 16 residues. J lost 2 bases, V lost 7 bases, and 12 bases had no gene match. CDR3 DNA sequence: TGTGCCAGCAAGAATAGGGAGCGGGACCCCACAGATACGCAGTATTTT. Encoded protein: CASKNRERDPTDTQYF.

The table lists this clonotype with many counts. V and J are TRBV12-3 or TRBV12-4 and TRBJ1-1, with unresolved D. This CDR3 is 14 amino acids long. Trimming shortened V by 5 bases and J by 1 base, and 11 bases separated the two germline ends. The CDR3 spells CASSGGSGNTEAFF. The CDR3 region has the DNA TGTGCCAGCAGTGGCGGATCGGGGAACACTGAAGCTTTCTTT.

This chain uses TRBV7-6 with TRBJ1-4; the D gene is possibly TRBD1 (5 bases). CDR3 length equals 17 residues. V gave up 2 bases and J gave up 0 bases, with 13 bases separating them. Germline V gene lookup returns CDR1 SGHVS and CDR2 FNYEAQ. DNA of the CDR3: TGTGCCAGCAGCTTAAGGGGCCGGGCTGCAACTAATGAAAAACTGTTTTTT. Amino acid sequence: CASSLRGRAATNEKLFF.

The sample holds a few counts of this clonotype. One junction end does not reproduce the germline sequence, and a read error may be involved. This rearrangement joins TRBV7-8 to TRBJ2-7, with D perhaps matching TRBD2 (5 bases). The germline V gene has CDR1 SGHVS and CDR2 FQNEAQ. CDR3 length: 12 residues. CDR3 DNA: TGTGCCAGCAGCTTAGCCGGACTGGACTGGGACTTC. Translating it yields CASSLAGLDWDF. The full variable domain, in which reference TRBV7-8 and TRBJ2-7 provide the parts outside the CDR3, is GAGVSQSPRYKVAKRGQDVALRCDPISGHVSLFWYQQALGQGPEFLTYFQNEAQLDKSGLPSDRFFAERPEGSVSTLKIQRTQQEDSAVYLCASSLAGLDWDFGPGTRLTVT.

The chain recombines TRBV12-3 or TRBV12-4 with TRBJ2-7, with 10 bases aligning to TRBD2. There are 14 residues in the CDR3. V shed 6 bases and J 6 bases; nucleotides not matched to a gene: 8. The CDR3 sequence: CASSGGLAETEQYF. CDR3 sequence (DNA): TGTGCCAGCAGCGGCGGACTAGCGGAAACCGAGCAGTACTTC.

This clonotype was recorded at least ten times. For the CDR3, the DNA is TGTGCCAGCAGCTTAGTACAGGGTTCCGGGGGAAACACCATATATTTT. It yields the protein CASSLVQGSGGNTIYF. This chain uses TRBV7-2 with TRBJ1-3, with D tentatively TRBD1 (6 bases). This CDR3 is 16 amino acids long. V lost 1 base and J lost 4, with 14 bases in between. Germline V gives CDR1 SGHTA, CDR2 FQGNSA.

V is TRBV4-1 and J is TRBJ2-5; the match to TRBD2 covers 8 bases. The V gene end was trimmed by 3 bases and the J gene end by 5 bases; junction bases not matched to a gene: 8. From germline, CDR1 is MGHRA and CDR2 YSYEKL. This CDR3 contains 15 residues. The CDR3 loop is CASSQTGGARETQYF. The CDR3 nucleotides read TGCGCCAGCAGCCAGACCGGGGGGGCTAGGGAGACCCAGTACTTC.

This clonotype was counted many times. This chain joins TRBV7-9 and TRBJ2-7, with D tentatively TRBD1 (6 bases). The germline V gene encodes CDR1 SEHNR and CDR2 FQNEAQ (reference sequence). The CDR3 contains 15 residues. V gave up 5 bases and J gave up 0 bases, with 14 bases separating them. CDR3 sequence reads: CASSKTGTRSYEQYF. The CDR3 bases are TGTGCCAGCAGCAAAACCGGGACACGCTCCTACGAGCAGTACTTC.

This clonotype has just a few counts. The chain uses TRBV7-2 and TRBJ1-1; a possible D gene is TRBD1 (6 bases). Per the germline V gene, CDR1 is SGHTA and CDR2 is FQGNSA. The CDR3 consists of 15 residues. V dropped 6 bases and J dropped 2 bases, with 16 bases sitting between them. Here the CDR3 reads CASRNGQFLNTEAFF. The CDR3 DNA follows: TGTGCCAGCAGAAACGGACAGTTTTTAAACACTGAAGCTTTCTTT.

The chain combines TRBV28 with TRBJ1-4, with no clear D. The germline CDR1 and CDR2 sequences are MDHEN and SYDVKM. The CDR3 is made up of 14 amino acids. V was pared by 1 base and J by 8 bases, with 11 bases between. This CDR3 is CASSLFGRTEKLFF. CDR3 in DNA: TGTGCCAGCAGTTTATTCGGACGTACCGAAAAACTGTTTTTT. Using reference TRBV28 and TRBJ1-4 for the parts outside the CDR3, the full variable domain is DVKVTQSSRYLVKRTGEKVFLECVQDMDHENMFWYRQDPGLGLRLIYFSYDVKMKEKGDIPEGYSVSREKKERFSLILESASTNQTSMYLCASSLFGRTEKLFFGSGTQLSVL.

The chain is built from TRBV4-1 and TRBJ2-5; TRBD1 matches at 7 bases. The CDR3 runs to 16 residues. Germline CDR1 is MGHRA and CDR2 is YSYEKL. J gave up 3 bases and V 4 bases, and 11 bases lay outside the gene matches. The CDR3 region has the DNA TGCGCCAGCAGCCCAACAGGCCCCAGGGGGAAAGAGACCCAGTACTTC. It specifies CASSPTGPRGKETQYF.

The V and J genes are TRBV20-1 and TRBJ2-7; D not certain. This CDR3 contains 13 residues. V gave up 6 bases and J gave up 5 bases, with 17 bases separating them. Germline values: CDR1 DFQATT, CDR2 SNEGSKA (reference sequence). The CDR3, as DNA: TGCAGTGCCCCACGTGGGTCCGGCGACGAGCAGTACTTC. Encoded protein: CSAPRGSGDEQYF.

This clonotype was seen a handful of times. The CDR3 protein is CASSPLAGLNEQFF. The CDR3 nucleotides are TGTGCCAGCAGCCCGTTAGCGGGGCTTAATGAGCAGTTCTTC. V is TRBV7-2 and J is TRBJ2-1; 8 nucleotides match TRBD2. Germline V gives CDR1 SGHTA, CDR2 FQGNSA. This CDR3 region has 14 residues. With V trimmed by 5 bases and J by 7 bases, 7 bases remained unmatched.

The CDR3 nucleotides read TGTGCCAGCAGCTTAGAATGGCGGGGGGGTTACGAGCAGTACTTC. Translated, it gives CASSLEWRGGYEQYF. The V gene is TRBV11-2, the J gene TRBJ2-7; 9 bases map to TRBD2. Germline CDR1 SGHAT, CDR2 FQNNGV. V was pared by 0 bases and J by 4 bases, with 4 bases of the junction left unmatched. The CDR3 spans 15 residues. Drawing the rest from reference TRBV11-2 and TRBJ2-7, the complete variable domain is EAGVAQSPRYKIIEKRQSVAFWCNPISGHATLYWYQQILGQGPKLLIQFQNNGVVDDSQLPKDRFSAERLKGVDSTLKIQPAKLEDSAVYLCASSLEWRGGYEQYFGPGTRLTVT.

A few counts support this clonotype. The chain recombines TRBV28 with TRBJ1-6, with D unresolved. Germline assignment: CDR1 MDHEN and CDR2 SYDVKM. The CDR3 runs to 17 residues. V was cut by 4 bases and J by 5 bases, with 18 bases left in between. The DNA for the CDR3 is TGTGCCAGCAGTTCAGGAGAGCGACGGGCCCATAATTCACCCCTCCACTTT. This translates into CASSSGERRAHNSPLHF.

V and J are TRBV4-1 and TRBJ1-2; TRBD1 agrees at 7 bases. After removal of 3 bases from V and 5 bases from J, the junction contained 6 bases not matched to a gene. This CDR3 spans 14 amino acids. Germline values: CDR1 MGHRA, CDR2 YSYEKL. The CDR3 sequence is CASSQSRGGYGYTF. In DNA, the CDR3 is TGCGCCAGCAGCCAGTCCAGGGGGGGGTATGGCTACACCTTC.

CDR3 amino acids: CASEGAEQFF. The CDR3, as DNA: TGTGCCAGCGAGGGAGCTGAGCAGTTCTTC. This sequence joins TRBV7-9 and TRBJ2-1, with a tentative D call TRBD2 (5 bases). This CDR3 region has 10 residues. Germline V gene data show CDR1 as SEHNR and CDR2 as FQNEAQ (reference sequence). V was shortened by 8 bases and J by 9 bases, with 8 bases between the two germline ends.

CDR3 region: CATTRGARNEKLFF. The CDR3 region has the DNA TGTGCCACTACCCGGGGCGCCCGAAACGAAAAACTGTTTTTT. V is TRBV19 and J is TRBJ1-4; D is perhaps TRBD1 (5 bases). With 10 bases removed from V and 8 bases from J, the gap between germline ends came to 20 bases. The CDR3 extends over 14 amino acids. Germline CDR1 reads LNHDA; CDR2 reads SQIVND (reference sequence).

The rearrangement links TRBV7-2 to TRBJ2-5; 11 bases match TRBD2. V shed 4 bases, J shed 5 bases, and the junction held 12 bases outside the gene matches. This CDR3 spans 17 amino acids. Germline assignment: CDR1 SGHTA and CDR2 FQGNSA. CDR3 sequence reads: CASSSQGSGGAWETQYF. For the CDR3, the DNA is TGTGCCAGCAGCTCCCAGGGTAGCGGGGGGGCTTGGGAGACCCAGTACTTC.

The chain combines TRBV7-6 with TRBJ1-5; no firm D call. The ends were cut back, 4 bases at V and 0 bases at J, with 7 bases in the middle. The germline CDR1 and CDR2 sequences are SGHVS and FNYEAQ. The CDR3 contains 14 residues. The CDR3 here is CASSSTVSNQPQHF. The CDR3 DNA reads as TGTGCCAGCAGCTCGACGGTTAGCAATCAGCCCCAGCATTTT.

This clonotype was counted only a few times. The chain combines TRBV7-2 with TRBJ1-1; 7 positions match TRBD1. This CDR3 is built from 16 residues. V trimming: 6 bases; J trimming: 0 bases; junction bases outside the gene matches: 10. CDR1 and CDR2 from the germline V gene are SGHTA and FQGNSA. The CDR3 DNA sequence: TGTGCCAGCAGACCATCGGACAGGTTCGTGAACACTGAAGCTTTCTTT. Residues: CASRPSDRFVNTEAFF.

The chain couples TRBV10-2 to TRBJ2-7; maybe TRBD2 (6 bases). The CDR3 spans 15 residues. Germline V CDR1 and CDR2: WSHSY, SAAADI. Trimming cost V 8 bases and J 7 bases, with 24 bases left between them. As DNA, the CDR3 is TGCGCCAGCTGCGATCGGGGAGGAGGCCCGTGGGAGCAGTACTTC. Its translation: CASCDRGGGPWEQYF.

The chain links TRBV28 to TRBJ1-2; D is ambiguous. Germline CDR1 and CDR2: MDHEN and SYDVKM. This CDR3 has 14 residues. V dropped 7 bases and J dropped 2 bases, with 14 bases sitting between them. The CDR3 sequence: CASNNRVGNYGYTF. DNA for the CDR3: TGTGCCAGCAACAATAGGGTGGGAAACTATGGCTACACCTTC.

V and J are TRBV12-5 and TRBJ2-2; no clear D. This CDR3 has 12 amino acids. CDR1 is LGHNT, CDR2 FRNRAP, per germline. V was shortened by 0 bases and J by 7 bases, with 3 bases between the two germline ends. In nucleotides, the CDR3 is TGTGCTAGTGGTTTGGTAGTCGGGGAGCTGTTTTTT. It yields the protein CASGLVVGELFF.

The chain uses TRBV6-5 and TRBJ1-5, with D perhaps matching TRBD1 (6 bases). The CDR3 length is 13 residues. CDR1 is MNHEY, CDR2 SVGAGI, per germline. The V end lost 6 bases, the J end lost 7 bases, and 13 bases lay between the germline ends. The CDR3, as DNA: TGTGCCAGCAGAAAACAGGGAGACCAGCCCCAGCATTTT. Translated: CASRKQGDQPQHF.

This clonotype was recorded at least ten times. This chain uses TRBV7-2 with TRBJ1-5, with D possibly TRBD1 on 5 matching bases. The CDR3 is made up of 13 amino acids. Germline CDR1 reads SGHTA; CDR2 reads FQGNSA. Trimming cost V 6 bases and J 4 bases, with 10 bases left between them. CDR3 sequence (DNA): TGTGCCAGCAGTCGACAGATGAATCAGCCCCAGCATTTT. It translates to CASSRQMNQPQHF. Combining the CDR3 with reference TRBV7-2 and TRBJ1-5 gives the whole variable domain GAGVSQSPSNKVTEKGKDVELRCDPISGHTALYWYRQSLGQGLEFLIYFQGNSAPDKSGLPSDRFSAERTGGSVSTLTIQRTQQEDSAVYLCASSRQMNQPQHFGDGTRLSIL.

The chain joins TRBV28 to TRBJ2-5; 8 nucleotides align to TRBD2. This CDR3 is built from 14 residues. V lost 6 bases, J lost 4 bases, and 7 bases stayed unmatched. CDR1 and CDR2 from the germline V gene are MDHEN and SYDVKM. CDR3 DNA sequence: TGTGCCAGCAGCTGGCGGGGGGCCAGAGAGACCCAGTACTTC. It yields the protein CASSWRGARETQYF.

The chain couples TRBV20-1 to TRBJ2-1; D may be TRBD1 (5 bases). Germline CDR1 reads DFQATT; CDR2 reads SNEGSKA (reference sequence). The length of the CDR3 is 15 residues. Trimming shortened V by 5 bases and J by 1 base, and 15 bases separated the two germline ends. DNA for the CDR3: TGCAGTGCTCCTCGGCCAGGGCGGTCCTACAATGAGCAGTTCTTC. The encoded protein is CSAPRPGRSYNEQFF.